These 8 T cell receptor beta chains share one sample of origin, sequenced in a study of cytomegalovirus exposure and HLA in healthy donors. Data came from immunoSEQ multiplex PCR; TCRdb stores just in-frame clones and leaves some out. The sample includes under 75,000 clones, about 97% of them seen just once. Sequencing was carried out using PBMCs. The receptors shown here come from a woman younger than 30 in good health and CMV-seropositive.

This chain links TRBV10-3 with TRBJ2-1; 8 nucleotides match TRBD2. Looked up from germline, CDR1 is ENHRY and CDR2 is SYGVKD. J gave up 4 bases and V 0 bases, and 5 bases lay outside the gene matches. The length of the CDR3 is 16 residues. The CDR3: CAISESVAGLYNEQFF. The CDR3, as DNA: TGTGCCATCAGTGAGTCTGTAGCGGGACTGTACAATGAGCAGTTCTTC.

The genes are TRBV5-5 and TRBJ2-2; 9 positions agree with TRBD1. This CDR3 is built from 19 residues. Germline CDR1 reads SGHKS; CDR2 reads YYEKEE (reference sequence). Trimming cost V 0 bases and J 3 bases; bases outside gene matches: 12. DNA for the CDR3: TGTGCCAGCAGCTTGGCCGGGGTTTGGACAGGGGTTCACACCGGGGAGCTGTTTTTT. Encoded protein: CASSLAGVWTGVHTGELFF. Complete variable domain (other parts from reference TRBV5-5 and TRBJ2-2): DAGVTQSPTHLIKTRGQQVTLRCSPISGHKSVSWYQQVLGQGPQFIFQYYEKEERGRGNFPDRFSARQFPNYSSELNVNALLLGDSALYLCASSLAGVWTGVHTGELFFGEGSRLTVL.

The chain links TRBV9 to TRBJ2-1, with TRBD1 matching over 7 bases. Germline CDR1 SGDLS, CDR2 YYNGEE. The CDR3 runs 16 residues. Trimming cost V 5 bases and J 2 bases; bases outside gene matches: 10. As DNA, the CDR3 is TGTGCCAGCAGTCAGCTACCGGGACAGACCTACAATGAGCAGTTCTTC. Its translation: CASSQLPGQTYNEQFF.

The chain is built from TRBV7-3 and TRBJ2-2; D remains unclear. The CDR3 runs to 12 residues. Germline V gene sequence: CDR1 SGHTA, CDR2 FQGTGA. The V end was cut by 5 bases, the J end by 4 bases, with 5 bases between. CDR3 sequence: CASSPSTGELFF. CDR3 bases: TGTGCCAGCAGCCCATCCACCGGGGAGCTGTTTTTT. Supplemented by reference TRBV7-3 and TRBJ2-2, the full variable domain reads GAGVSQTPSNKVTEKGKYVELRCDPISGHTALYWYRQSLGQGPEFLIYFQGTGAADDSGLPNDRFFAVRPEGSVSTLKIQRTERGDSAVYLCASSPSTGELFFGEGSRLTVL.

The V call is TRBV9, the J call TRBJ2-3, with 10 bases fitting TRBD1. The CDR3 is made up of 14 amino acids. The germline gives CDR1 SGDLS, CDR2 YYNGEE. V was pared by 5 bases and J by 6 bases, with 6 bases of the junction left unmatched. The CDR3 spells CASRGTGAHDTQYF. DNA of the CDR3: TGTGCCAGCAGGGGGACAGGGGCGCATGATACGCAGTATTTT.

The chain uses TRBV28 and TRBJ1-1; D may be TRBD1 (6 bases). CDR1 MDHEN and CDR2 SYDVKM come from the germline V gene. Trimming removed 5 bases at V and 8 bases at J, with 18 bases between. The CDR3 spans 14 residues. The CDR3: CASSHRAEGIEAFF. In DNA form, the CDR3 reads TGTGCCAGCAGTCACAGGGCAGAGGGAATCGAAGCTTTCTTT.

V is TRBV7-8 and J is TRBJ1-2; the match to TRBD1 covers 8 bases. The trim removed 1 base at V and 5 bases at J, leaving 9 bases unmatched. The CDR3 is made up of 16 amino acids. The germline V gene encodes CDR1 SGHVS and CDR2 FQNEAQ. CDR3 sequence (DNA): TGTGCCAGCAGCTTAGGGGCCCAGGGGGCAGGTTATGGCTACACCTTC. Protein: CASSLGAQGAGYGYTF.

The chain couples TRBV6-5 to TRBJ2-1; TRBD2 agrees at 12 bases. Germline CDR1 reads MNHEY; CDR2 reads SVGAGI. This CDR3 comprises 15 residues. V trimming: 4 bases; J trimming: 4 bases; junction bases outside the gene matches: 2. The CDR3 sequence: CASSWTSGEYNEQFF. CDR3 sequence (DNA): TGTGCCAGCAGTTGGACTAGCGGGGAATACAATGAGCAGTTCTTC.